This TCR beta chain originates from a study of OX40 agonist ivuxolimab in advanced cancers. Study in general: Therapy given before enrollment (anti-PD-1, anti-PD-L1 or anti-CTLA-4) was allowed, and roughly 42% had some.

Trimming at V came to 2 bases and at J to 6 bases, leaving 1 base not matched to a gene. The CDR3 length is 13 residues. Germline-derived CDR1 and CDR2 are SEHNR and FQNEAQ (reference sequence). Sequencing was performed with immunoSEQ multiplex PCR; in TCRdb, only in-frame clones are kept and a portion is missing. The sample includes roughly 57,000 clones, 87% of them seen just once. Baseline, cycle 4 day 1, and cycle 7 day 1 were the blood sampling points. As to this clone: Its specificity is not known.

Study-wide results and caveats: Some nonresponders likewise displayed low normalized T-cell clonal expansion. Both CD4+ and CD8+ T cell populations in blood had undergone clonal expansion by week 6 at 0.1 to 3.0 mg/kg.

Sample: CD4+ or CD8+ T cells sorted from blood, taken in a trial of the OX40 agonist ivuxolimab. The V gene is TRBV7-9, the J gene TRBJ2-1, with 7 bases aligning to TRBD2. The receptor was derived from an adult with an advanced solid tumor such as melanoma, head and neck, liver or kidney cancer. CDR3 sequence reads: CASSLIAGNEQFF. The CDR3 region has the DNA TGTGCCAGCAGCTTAATAGCGGGCAATGAGCAGTTCTTC.